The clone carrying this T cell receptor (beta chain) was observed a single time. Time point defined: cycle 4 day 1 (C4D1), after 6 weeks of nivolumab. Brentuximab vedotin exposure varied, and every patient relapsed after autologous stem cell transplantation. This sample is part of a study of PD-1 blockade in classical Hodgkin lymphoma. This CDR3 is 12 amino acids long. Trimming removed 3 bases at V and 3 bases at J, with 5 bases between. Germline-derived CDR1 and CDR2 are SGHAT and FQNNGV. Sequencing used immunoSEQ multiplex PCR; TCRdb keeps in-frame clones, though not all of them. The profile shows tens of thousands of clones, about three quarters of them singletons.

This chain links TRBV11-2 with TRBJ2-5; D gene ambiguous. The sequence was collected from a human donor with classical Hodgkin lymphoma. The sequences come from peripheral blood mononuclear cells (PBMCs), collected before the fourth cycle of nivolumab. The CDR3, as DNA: TGTGCCAGCAGCTTGGGGAAAGAGACCCAGTACTTC. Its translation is CASSLGKETQYF.